This paragraph reports one T cell receptor (beta chain). Other DNA variants within this sample encode the same CDR3. The V gene's germline CDR1 is SNHLY and CDR2 FYNNEI. With V trimmed by 5 bases and J by 2 bases, 1 base remained unmatched. The CDR3 extends over 14 amino acids. Libraries were prepared by immunoSEQ multiplex PCR; TCRdb keeps only in-frame clonotypes and omits some of them. The sample holds about 280,000 clones, roughly 85% seen once. The sample originates from a study of blood T cell repertoires in COVID-19. Study-level information: COVID-19 samples, acute and convalescent, were from the United States, Italy and Spain.

Sequencing was done on a sample of PBMCs or T cells enriched from blood (not recorded which). The chain is built from TRBV2 and TRBJ1-2, with 11 bases matching TRBD1. The receptor comes from a woman aged 45 to 65 who had recovered from COVID-19. This CDR3 is CASSRTGGNYGYTF. The DNA for the CDR3 is TGTGCCAGCAGTCGGACAGGGGGCAACTATGGCTACACCTTC.